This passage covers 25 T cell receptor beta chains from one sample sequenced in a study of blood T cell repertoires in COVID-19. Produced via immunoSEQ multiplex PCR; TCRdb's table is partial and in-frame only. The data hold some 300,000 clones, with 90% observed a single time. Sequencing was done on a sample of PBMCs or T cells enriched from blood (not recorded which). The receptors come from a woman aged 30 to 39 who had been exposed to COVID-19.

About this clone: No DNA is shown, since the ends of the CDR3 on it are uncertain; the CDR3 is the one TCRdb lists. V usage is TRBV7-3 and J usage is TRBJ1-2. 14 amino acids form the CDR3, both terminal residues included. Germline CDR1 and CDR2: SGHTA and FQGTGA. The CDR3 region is CASSSSSGGDGYTF.

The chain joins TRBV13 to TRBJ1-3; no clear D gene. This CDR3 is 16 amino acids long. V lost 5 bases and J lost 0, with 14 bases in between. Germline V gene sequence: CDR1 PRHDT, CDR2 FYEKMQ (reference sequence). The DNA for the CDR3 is TGTGCCAGCAGCCCCCACGGGAGGAGCTCTGGAAACACCATATATTTT. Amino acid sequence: CASSPHGRSSGNTIYF.

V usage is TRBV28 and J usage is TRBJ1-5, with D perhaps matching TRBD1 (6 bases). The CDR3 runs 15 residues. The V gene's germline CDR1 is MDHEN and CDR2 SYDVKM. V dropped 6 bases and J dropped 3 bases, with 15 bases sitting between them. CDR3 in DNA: TGTGCCAGCAGGACGCCGACAGGAATCAATCAGCCCCAGCATTTT. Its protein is CASRTPTGINQPQHF.

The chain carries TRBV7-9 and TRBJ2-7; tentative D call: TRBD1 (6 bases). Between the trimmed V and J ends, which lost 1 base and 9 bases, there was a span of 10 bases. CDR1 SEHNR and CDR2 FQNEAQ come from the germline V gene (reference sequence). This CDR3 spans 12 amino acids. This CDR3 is CASSLGAQGQYF. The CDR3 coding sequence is TGTGCCAGCAGCTTAGGGGCACAGGGGCAGTACTTC.

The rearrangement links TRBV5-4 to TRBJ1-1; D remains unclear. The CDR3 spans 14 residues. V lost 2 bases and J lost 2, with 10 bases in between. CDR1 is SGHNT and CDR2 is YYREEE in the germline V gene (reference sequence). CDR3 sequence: CASSFSLTNTEAFF. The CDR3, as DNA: TGTGCCAGCAGCTTTTCCCTTACTAACACTGAAGCTTTCTTT.

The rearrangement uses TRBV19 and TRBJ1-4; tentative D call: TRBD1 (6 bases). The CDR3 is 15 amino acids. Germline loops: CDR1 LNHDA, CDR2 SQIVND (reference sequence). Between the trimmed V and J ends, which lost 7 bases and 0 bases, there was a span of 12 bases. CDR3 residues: CASTATGATNEKLFF. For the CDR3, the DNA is TGTGCCAGTACCGCGACAGGCGCAACTAATGAAAAACTGTTTTTT.

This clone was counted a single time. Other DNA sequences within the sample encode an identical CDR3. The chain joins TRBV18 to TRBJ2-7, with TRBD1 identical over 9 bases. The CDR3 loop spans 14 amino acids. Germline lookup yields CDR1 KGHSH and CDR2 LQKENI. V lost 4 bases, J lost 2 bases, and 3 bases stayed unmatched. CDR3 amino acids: CASSLTGGTYEQYF. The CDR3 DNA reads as TGTGCCAGCTCACTTACAGGGGGCACCTACGAGCAGTACTTC. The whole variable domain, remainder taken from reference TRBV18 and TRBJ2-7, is NAGVMQNPRHLVRRRGQEARLRCSPMKGHSHVYWYRQLPEEGLKFMVYLQKENIIDESGMPKERFSAEFPKEGPSILRIQQVVRGDSAAYFCASSLTGGTYEQYFGPGTRLTVT.

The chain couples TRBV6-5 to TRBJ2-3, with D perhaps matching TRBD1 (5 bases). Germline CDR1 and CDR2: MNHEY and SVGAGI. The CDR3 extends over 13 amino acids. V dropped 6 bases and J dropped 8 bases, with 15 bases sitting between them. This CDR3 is CASSFLGDATQYF. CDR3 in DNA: TGTGCCAGCAGCTTCCTAGGGGATGCTACGCAGTATTTT.

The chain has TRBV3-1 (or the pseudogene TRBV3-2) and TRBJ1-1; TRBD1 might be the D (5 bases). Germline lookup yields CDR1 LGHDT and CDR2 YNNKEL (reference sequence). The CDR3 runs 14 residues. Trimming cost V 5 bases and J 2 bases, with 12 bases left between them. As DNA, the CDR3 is TGTGCCAGCAGCTCCCTCCAGGGCAACACTGAAGCTTTCTTT. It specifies CASSSLQGNTEAFF.

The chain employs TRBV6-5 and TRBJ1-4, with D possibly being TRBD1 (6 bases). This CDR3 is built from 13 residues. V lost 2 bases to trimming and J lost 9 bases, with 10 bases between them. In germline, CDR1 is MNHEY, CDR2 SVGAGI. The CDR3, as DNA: TGTGCCAGCAGTTACCGCGGACAGAAAAAACTGTTTTTT. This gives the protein CASSYRGQKKLFF.

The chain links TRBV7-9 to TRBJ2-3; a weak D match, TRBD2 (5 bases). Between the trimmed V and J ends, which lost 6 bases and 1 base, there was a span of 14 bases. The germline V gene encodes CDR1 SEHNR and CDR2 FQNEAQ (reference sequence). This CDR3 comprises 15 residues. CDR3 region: CASRVRERGTDTQYF. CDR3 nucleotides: TGTGCCAGCAGAGTACGGGAACGGGGCACAGATACGCAGTATTTT. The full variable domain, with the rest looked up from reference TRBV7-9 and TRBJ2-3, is DTGVSQNPRHKITKRGQNVTFRCDPISEHNRLYWYRQTLGQGPEFLTYFQNEAQLEKSRLLSDRFSAERPKGSFSTLEIQRTEQGDSAMYLCASRVRERGTDTQYFGPGTRLTVL.

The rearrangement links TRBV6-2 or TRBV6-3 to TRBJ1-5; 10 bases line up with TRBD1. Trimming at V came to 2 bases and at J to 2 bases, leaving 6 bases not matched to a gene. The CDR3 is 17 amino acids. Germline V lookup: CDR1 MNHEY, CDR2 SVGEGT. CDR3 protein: CASSYLLGTGGNQPQHF. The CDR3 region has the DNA TGTGCCAGCAGTTACCTCCTCGGGACAGGGGGCAATCAGCCCCAGCATTTT.

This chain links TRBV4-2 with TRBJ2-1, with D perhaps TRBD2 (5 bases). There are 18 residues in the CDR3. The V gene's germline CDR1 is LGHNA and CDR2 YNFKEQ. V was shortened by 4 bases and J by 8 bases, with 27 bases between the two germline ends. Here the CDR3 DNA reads TGTGCCAGCAGCCCATACACAAGCGGCCTCGGGCTGGGCTATGAGCAGTTCTTC. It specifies CASSPYTSGLGLGYEQFF.

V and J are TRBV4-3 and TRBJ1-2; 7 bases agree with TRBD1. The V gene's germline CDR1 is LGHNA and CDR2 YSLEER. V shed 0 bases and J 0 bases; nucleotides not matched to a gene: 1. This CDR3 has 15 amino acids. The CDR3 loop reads CASSQEDRANYGYTF. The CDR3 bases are TGCGCCAGCAGCCAAGAAGACAGGGCTAACTATGGCTACACCTTC.

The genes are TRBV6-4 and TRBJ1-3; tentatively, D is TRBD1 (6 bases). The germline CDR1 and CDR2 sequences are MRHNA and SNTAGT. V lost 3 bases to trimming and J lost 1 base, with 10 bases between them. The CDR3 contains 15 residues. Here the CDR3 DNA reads TGTGCCAGCAGTGAGGAAGGGGGATCTGGAAACACCATATATTTT. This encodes CASSEEGGSGNTIYF.

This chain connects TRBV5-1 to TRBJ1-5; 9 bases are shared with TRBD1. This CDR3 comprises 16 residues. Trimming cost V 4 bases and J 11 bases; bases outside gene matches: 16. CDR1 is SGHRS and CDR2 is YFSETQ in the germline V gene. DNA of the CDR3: TGCGCCAGCAGCGCTGATCCCGGGACAGGGATTTTAGCCCAGCATTTT. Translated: CASSADPGTGILAQHF.

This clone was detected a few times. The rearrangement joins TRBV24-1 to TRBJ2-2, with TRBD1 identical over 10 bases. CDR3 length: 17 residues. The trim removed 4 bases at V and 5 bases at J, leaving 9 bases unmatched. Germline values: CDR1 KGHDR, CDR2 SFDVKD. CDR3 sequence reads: CATSEPRQGAKTGELFF. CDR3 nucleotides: TGTGCCACCAGTGAGCCCCGACAGGGGGCAAAGACCGGGGAGCTGTTTTTT.

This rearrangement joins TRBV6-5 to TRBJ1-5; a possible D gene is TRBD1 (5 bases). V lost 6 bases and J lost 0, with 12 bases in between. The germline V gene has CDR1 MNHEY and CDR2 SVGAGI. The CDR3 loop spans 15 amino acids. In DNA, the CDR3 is TGTGCCAGCAGCGACAGTCCGTATAGCAATCAGCCCCAGCATTTT. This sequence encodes CASSDSPYSNQPQHF.

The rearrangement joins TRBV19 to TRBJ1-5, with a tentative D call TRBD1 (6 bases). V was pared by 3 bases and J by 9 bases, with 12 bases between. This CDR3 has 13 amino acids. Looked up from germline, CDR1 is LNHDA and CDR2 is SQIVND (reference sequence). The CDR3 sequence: CASSMGGRMPQHF. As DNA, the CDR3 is TGTGCCAGTAGTATGGGGGGGCGGATGCCCCAGCATTTT.

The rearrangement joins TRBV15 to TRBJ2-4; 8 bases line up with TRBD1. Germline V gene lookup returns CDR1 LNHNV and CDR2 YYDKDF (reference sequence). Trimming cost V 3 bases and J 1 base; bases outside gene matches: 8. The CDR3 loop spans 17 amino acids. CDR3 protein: CATSSLQGAGAKNIQYF. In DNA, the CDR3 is TGTGCCACCAGCAGTCTCCAGGGGGCCGGGGCCAAAAACATTCAGTACTTC.

CDR3 sequence (DNA): TGTGCCAGCAGCCCCGGGACTAGTAGGGAGACCCAGTACTTC. Its translation is CASSPGTSRETQYF. This chain links TRBV7-3 with TRBJ2-5; TRBD2 aligns across 8 bases. Germline assignment: CDR1 SGHTA and CDR2 FQGTGA. The V gene end was trimmed by 5 bases and the J gene end by 5 bases; junction bases not matched to a gene: 7. There are 14 residues in the CDR3.

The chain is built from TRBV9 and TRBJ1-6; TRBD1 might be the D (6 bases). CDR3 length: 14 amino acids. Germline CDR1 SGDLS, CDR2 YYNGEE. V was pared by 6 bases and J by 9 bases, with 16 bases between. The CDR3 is CASNQQGAGSPLHF. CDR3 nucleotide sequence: TGTGCCAGCAACCAACAGGGTGCAGGTTCACCCCTCCACTTT.

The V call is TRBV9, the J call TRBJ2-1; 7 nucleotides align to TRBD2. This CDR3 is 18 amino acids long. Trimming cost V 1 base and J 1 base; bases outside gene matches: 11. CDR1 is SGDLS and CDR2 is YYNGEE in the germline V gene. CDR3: CASSVTGTGGGSYNEQFF. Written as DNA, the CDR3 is TGTGCCAGCAGCGTAACCGGGACTGGCGGGGGTTCCTACAATGAGCAGTTCTTC.

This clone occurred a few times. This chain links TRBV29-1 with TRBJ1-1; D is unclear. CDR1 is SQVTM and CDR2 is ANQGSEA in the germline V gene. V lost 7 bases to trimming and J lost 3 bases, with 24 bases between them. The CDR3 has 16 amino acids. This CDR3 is CSAGEAALQTDTEAFF. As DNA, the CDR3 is TGCAGCGCTGGGGAGGCGGCCCTTCAAACAGACACTGAAGCTTTCTTT. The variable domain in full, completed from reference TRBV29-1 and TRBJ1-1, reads SAVISQKPSRDICQRGTSLTIQCQVDSQVTMMFWYRQQPGQSLTLIATANQGSEATYESGFVIDKFPISRPNLTFSTLTVSNMSPEDSSIYLCSAGEAALQTDTEAFFGQGTRLTVV.

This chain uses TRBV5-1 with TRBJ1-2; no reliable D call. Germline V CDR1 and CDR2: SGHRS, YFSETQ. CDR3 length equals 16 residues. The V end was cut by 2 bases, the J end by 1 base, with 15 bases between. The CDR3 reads CASSFETADFNYGYTF. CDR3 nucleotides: TGCGCCAGCAGCTTTGAAACAGCGGATTTTAACTATGGCTACACCTTC.